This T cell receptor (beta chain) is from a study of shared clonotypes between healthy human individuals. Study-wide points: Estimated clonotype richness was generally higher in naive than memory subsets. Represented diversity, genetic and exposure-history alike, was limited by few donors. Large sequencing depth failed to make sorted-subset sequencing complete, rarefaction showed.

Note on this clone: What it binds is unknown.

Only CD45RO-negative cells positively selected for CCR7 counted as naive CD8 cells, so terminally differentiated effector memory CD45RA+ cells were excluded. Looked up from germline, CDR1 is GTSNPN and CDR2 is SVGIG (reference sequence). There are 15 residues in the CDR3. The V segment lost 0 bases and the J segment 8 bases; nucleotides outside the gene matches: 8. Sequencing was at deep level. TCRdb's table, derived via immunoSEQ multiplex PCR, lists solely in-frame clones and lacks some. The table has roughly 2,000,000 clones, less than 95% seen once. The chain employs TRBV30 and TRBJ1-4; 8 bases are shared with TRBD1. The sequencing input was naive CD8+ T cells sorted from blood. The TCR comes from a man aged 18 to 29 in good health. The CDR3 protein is CAWSVGQGAKEKLFF. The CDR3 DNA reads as TGTGCCTGGAGTGTGGGCCAGGGGGCAAAGGAAAAACTGTTTTTT.